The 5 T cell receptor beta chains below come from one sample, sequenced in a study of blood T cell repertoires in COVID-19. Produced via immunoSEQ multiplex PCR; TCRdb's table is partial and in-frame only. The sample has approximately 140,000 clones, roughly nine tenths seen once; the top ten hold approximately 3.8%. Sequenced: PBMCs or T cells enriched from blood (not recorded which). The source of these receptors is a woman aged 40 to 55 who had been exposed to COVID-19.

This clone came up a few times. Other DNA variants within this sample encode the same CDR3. CDR3 region: CASSYRGPTSPLHF. As DNA, the CDR3 is TGTGCCAGCAGTTACAGGGGACCAACATCACCCCTCCACTTT. The rearrangement joins TRBV3-1 (or the pseudogene TRBV3-2) to TRBJ1-6, with 7 bases lining up with TRBD1. The CDR3 is 14 amino acids. The ends lost 6 bases at V and 10 bases at J; junction bases unmatched: 9. Germline lookup yields CDR1 LGHDT and CDR2 YNNKEL (reference sequence).

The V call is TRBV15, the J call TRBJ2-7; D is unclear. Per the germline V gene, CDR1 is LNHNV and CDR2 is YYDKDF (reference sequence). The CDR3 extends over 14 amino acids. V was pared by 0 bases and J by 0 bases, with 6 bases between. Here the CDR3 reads CATSREESSYEQYF. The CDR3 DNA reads TGTGCCACCAGCAGAGAGGAGAGCTCCTACGAGCAGTACTTC.

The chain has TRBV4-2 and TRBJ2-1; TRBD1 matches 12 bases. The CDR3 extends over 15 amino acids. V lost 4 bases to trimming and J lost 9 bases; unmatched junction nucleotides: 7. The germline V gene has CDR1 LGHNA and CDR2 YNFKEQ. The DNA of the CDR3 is TGTGCCAGCAGCCTTTCCGGGACAGGGGGCACTGAGCAGTTCTTC. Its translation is CASSLSGTGGTEQFF.

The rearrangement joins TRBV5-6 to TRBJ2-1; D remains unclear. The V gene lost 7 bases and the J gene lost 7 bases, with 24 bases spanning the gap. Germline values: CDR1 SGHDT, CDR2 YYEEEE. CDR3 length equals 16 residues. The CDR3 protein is CASSLRGPSNPNEQFF. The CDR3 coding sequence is TGTGCCAGCTCCCTTCGCGGTCCTTCTAACCCGAATGAGCAGTTCTTC. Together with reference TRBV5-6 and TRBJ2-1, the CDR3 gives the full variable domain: DAGVTQSPTHLIKTRGQQVTLRCSPKSGHDTVSWYQQALGQGPQFIFQYYEEEERQRGNFPDRFSGHQFPNYSSELNVNALLLGDSALYLCASSLRGPSNPNEQFFGPGTRLTVL.

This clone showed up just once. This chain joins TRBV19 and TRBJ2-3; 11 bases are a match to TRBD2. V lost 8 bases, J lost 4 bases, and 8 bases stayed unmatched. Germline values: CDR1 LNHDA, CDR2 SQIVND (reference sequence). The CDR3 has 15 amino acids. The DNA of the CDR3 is TGTGCCAGTGGGTCGGTAGCGGGGGGGGCAGATACGCAGTATTTT. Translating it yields CASGSVAGGADTQYF.